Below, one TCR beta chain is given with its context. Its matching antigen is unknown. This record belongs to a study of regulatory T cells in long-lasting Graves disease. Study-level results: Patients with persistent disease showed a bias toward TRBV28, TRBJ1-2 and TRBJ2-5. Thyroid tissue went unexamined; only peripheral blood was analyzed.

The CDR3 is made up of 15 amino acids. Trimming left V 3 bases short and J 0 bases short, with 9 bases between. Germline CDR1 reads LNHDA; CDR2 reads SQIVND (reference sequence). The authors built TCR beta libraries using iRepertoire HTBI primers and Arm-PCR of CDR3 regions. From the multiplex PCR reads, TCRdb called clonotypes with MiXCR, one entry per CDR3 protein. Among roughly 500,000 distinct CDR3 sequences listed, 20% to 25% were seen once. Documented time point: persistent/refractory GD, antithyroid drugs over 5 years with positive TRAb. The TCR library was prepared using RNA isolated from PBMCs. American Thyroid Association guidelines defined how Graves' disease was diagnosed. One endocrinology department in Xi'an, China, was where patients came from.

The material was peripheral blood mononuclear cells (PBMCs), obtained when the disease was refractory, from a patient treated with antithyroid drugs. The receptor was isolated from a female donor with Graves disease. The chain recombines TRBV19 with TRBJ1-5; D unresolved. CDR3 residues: CASSISVYSNQPQHF. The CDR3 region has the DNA TGTGCCAGTAGTATTAGCGTTTATAGCAATCAGCCCCAGCATTTT.